This T cell receptor beta chain was sequenced in a study of human T cells and chemical hapten exposure. V was trimmed by 1 base and J by 0 bases, leaving 10 bases between them. Germline loops: CDR1 SGHKS, CDR2 YYEKEE (reference sequence). The CDR3 sequence is 16 residues long. The sample holds many counts of this clonotype. The target antigen is unknown. The time point here: patch test 2, 6 weeks after DPC sensitization. Specified treatment: therapeutic diphenylcyclopropenone sensitization with weekly scalp DPC. In the authors' methods: Samples contained a median of about 96,000 TCRs, with a range of roughly 23,224 to 700,000. TCRdb redid the calling of the RACE reads with MiXCR, one entry per CDR3 protein. These V and J calls rely on TCRdb rather than the paper's analysis. The repertoire holds a few hundred thousand distinct CDR3 sequences, with roughly 6.3% as singletons. Points from the study as a whole: Clustering by CDR3 similarity yielded significantly more large clusters from expanded TCRs than controls. Counts of TCRs above 1 in 1000 frequency stayed unchanged with DPC sensitization.

This specimen consisted of whole blood, obtained in connection with sensitization to the hapten diphenylcyclopropenone (DPC). The chain employs TRBV5-5 and TRBJ1-4; D gene ambiguous. The clonotype was recovered from a woman aged 18-29 years with alopecia areata. Some clones in this sample may be carry-over from other donors' samples. Here the CDR3 reads CASSLFGSSTNEKLFF. The CDR3, as DNA: TGTGCCAGCAGCTTGTTCGGCAGCTCAACTAATGAAAAACTGTTTTTT.